This record covers a single T cell receptor (beta chain). These data originate in a study of blood T cell repertoires in COVID-19. Study details: COVID-19 samples, acute and convalescent, were from the United States, Italy and Spain. Sources were T cells, B-cell-depleted T cells, or PBMCs; the material itself was cDNA or gDNA.

Seattle cases were enrolled at active infection and followed longitudinally. How the authors handled the data: Counts of nucleated cells, estimated from reference gene primer amplification, were obtained. The repertoire was sequenced with immunoSEQ multiplex PCR; TCRdb's copy has only in-frame clones and lacks some. That table supplies the V and J calls and clone size; D and trimming were determined from the DNA. This table holds about 260,000 clones, 70% to 90% found once. The V end lost 5 bases, the J end lost 6 bases, and 9 bases lay between the germline ends. The CDR3 length is 12 residues. Per the germline V gene, CDR1 is SEHNR and CDR2 is FQNEAQ (reference sequence).

This clonotype was obtained from a woman aged 60-70 years with COVID-19, enrolled during active disease. Source material: peripheral blood. This rearrangement joins TRBV7-9 to TRBJ2-3; D is unresolved. CDR3 bases: TGTGCCAGCAGCGTAATCCCGGATACGCAGTATTTT. It specifies CASSVIPDTQYF.